These 27 T cell receptor beta chains originate from one sample sequenced in a study of naive and memory T cell subsets. Both TRBC1 and TRBC2 were covered by a beta constant-region primer of two equimolar oligonucleotides. Nested alpha and beta constant-region primers with the SP2 primer drove four PCR rounds on ligated cDNA. TCRdb re-analysed the UMI-ligation and nested PCR reads in MiXCR, keeping a single row per CDR3 protein. The sample shows approximately 80,000 distinct CDR3 sequences, 9% of them seen only once. Sequenced sample: naive CD8+ T cells from blood. All receptors come from a human donor in good health.

This clonotype was counted between two and nine times. The chain uses TRBV5-5 and TRBJ1-4; the match to TRBD1 covers 9 bases. CDR3 length: 15 amino acids. With V trimmed by 0 bases and J by 7 bases, 4 bases remained unmatched. Germline V gives CDR1 SGHKS, CDR2 YYEKEE (reference sequence). The chain's CDR3 is CASSLGDREGEKLFF. The CDR3 DNA reads as TGTGCCAGCAGCTTGGGGGACAGGGAAGGTGAAAAACTGTTTTTT.

The rearrangement joins TRBV7-9 to TRBJ2-1; D is undetermined. The CDR3 covers 14 residues. Germline V gene sequence: CDR1 SEHNR, CDR2 FQNEAQ (reference sequence). The ends were cut back, 5 bases at V and 9 bases at J, with 17 bases in the middle. The CDR3 protein is CASSPPPAKGEQFF. CDR3 DNA sequence: TGTGCCAGCAGCCCCCCCCCGGCGAAGGGTGAGCAGTTCTTC.

At least ten counts were recorded for this clonotype. The chain is built from TRBV28 and TRBJ1-3; possibly TRBD1 for D (5 bases). The V gene's germline CDR1 is MDHEN and CDR2 SYDVKM. V was pared by 5 bases and J by 3 bases, with 11 bases between. CDR3 length: 14 amino acids. In DNA, the CDR3 is TGTGCCAGCAGTGGGACTCCCGGTGGAAACACCATATATTTT. Translating it yields CASSGTPGGNTIYF. The full variable domain, completed using reference TRBV28 and TRBJ1-3, is DVKVTQSSRYLVKRTGEKVFLECVQDMDHENMFWYRQDPGLGLRLIYFSYDVKMKEKGDIPEGYSVSREKKERFSLILESASTNQTSMYLCASSGTPGGNTIYFGEGSWLTVV.

The gene calls are TRBV27 and TRBJ2-7; D is tentatively TRBD1 or TRBD2 (5 bases each). CDR3 length: 16 residues. V lost 8 bases to trimming and J lost 0 bases, with 20 bases between them. Germline lookup yields CDR1 MNHEY and CDR2 SMNVEV (reference sequence). Here the CDR3 reads CASYGSGTASSYEQYF. CDR3 DNA sequence: TGTGCCAGCTATGGGTCAGGGACCGCAAGCTCCTACGAGCAGTACTTC.

The sample holds many counts of this clonotype. The V call is TRBV21-1, the J call TRBJ2-7; the listed D gene, TRBD1, was not tested against the DNA. TRBV21-1 is an annotated pseudogene. The CDR3 length is 17 residues. The CDR3 protein is CASSKDRGNRTTYEQYF. The CDR3 nucleotides read TGTGCCAGCAGCAAAGACAGAGGGAATAGGACGACCTACGAGCAGTACTTC.

This clonotype came up a few times. The chain links TRBV27 to TRBJ2-1; D is uncertain. Germline CDR1 and CDR2: MNHEY and SMNVEV (reference sequence). This CDR3 contains 11 residues. Trimming shortened V by 4 bases and J by 8 bases, and 6 bases separated the two germline ends. The CDR3 protein is CASSYKDEQFF. Written as DNA, the CDR3 is TGTGCCAGCAGTTATAAGGATGAGCAGTTCTTC.

The V and J genes are TRBV27 and TRBJ2-7, with D uncertain. V lost 6 bases to trimming and J lost 4 bases, with 10 bases between them. The germline V gene has CDR1 MNHEY and CDR2 SMNVEV (reference sequence). The CDR3 totals 12 residues. DNA of the CDR3: TGTGCCAGCAGAGGATCCTATTACGAGCAGTACTTC. Its translation: CASRGSYYEQYF.

This clonotype was observed at least ten times. This chain joins TRBV7-9 and TRBJ1-1; the D gene is possibly TRBD1 (5 bases). V lost 0 bases to trimming and J lost 0 bases, with 8 bases between them. The CDR3 is made up of 15 amino acids. The germline CDR1 and CDR2 sequences are SEHNR and FQNEAQ (reference sequence). The chain's CDR3 is CASSLAQGMNTEAFF. CDR3 nucleotide sequence: TGTGCCAGCAGCTTAGCGCAGGGTATGAACACTGAAGCTTTCTTT.

The gene calls are TRBV20-1 and TRBJ2-7; D ambiguous. The CDR3 is 12 amino acids. From germline, CDR1 is DFQATT and CDR2 SNEGSKA (reference sequence). Trimming cost V 3 bases and J 4 bases, with 10 bases left between them. DNA for the CDR3: TGCAGTGCTAGGATTGGTACTTACGAGCAGTACTTC. Amino acids: CSARIGTYEQYF.

The chain links TRBV7-2 to TRBJ1-5; D ambiguous. This CDR3 contains 15 residues. The germline gives CDR1 SGHTA, CDR2 FQGNSA. V was cut by 3 bases and J by 1 base, with 10 bases left in between. The chain's CDR3 is CASSFNKGSNQPQHF. CDR3 sequence (DNA): TGTGCCAGCAGCTTTAACAAGGGCAGCAATCAGCCCCAGCATTTT.

This chain connects TRBV12-3 or TRBV12-4 to TRBJ2-3; D is undetermined. Deletions cut 8 bases from V and 2 bases from J, with 17 bases between. The CDR3 consists of 15 residues. CDR3: CASGVSYGPTDTQYF. The CDR3 DNA sequence: TGTGCCAGCGGGGTCTCATACGGTCCCACAGATACGCAGTATTTT.

This clonotype was seen repeatedly, ten times or more. The rearrangement links TRBV29-1 to TRBJ2-1; 10 positions match TRBD1. V gave up 3 bases and J gave up 6 bases; unmatched junction bases: 8. Germline V gene data show CDR1 as SQVTM and CDR2 as ANQGSEA. The CDR3 runs 15 residues. CDR3 in amino acids: CSVEGARTGGNEQFF. The CDR3 nucleotides are TGCAGCGTTGAGGGAGCCCGGACAGGGGGCAATGAGCAGTTCTTC.

The chain employs TRBV15 and TRBJ2-2; 8 nucleotides match TRBD2. V lost 2 bases and J lost 6; bases outside the gene matches: 8. The CDR3 sequence is 16 residues long. The germline V gene has CDR1 LNHNV and CDR2 YYDKDF (reference sequence). As DNA, the CDR3 is TGTGCCACCAGCAGAACTAGCGGTCAAGGGGCCGGGGAGCTGTTTTTT. Translation gives CATSRTSGQGAGELFF.

The sample holds a few counts of this clonotype. The chain has TRBV7-2 and TRBJ2-5; 7 bases agree with TRBD1. Germline V lookup: CDR1 SGHTA, CDR2 FQGNSA. CDR3 size: 15 residues. Germline trimming cut 5 bases from V and 0 bases from J; bases unmatched to any gene: 6. CDR3 sequence (DNA): TGTGCCAGCAGCCGATCGACAGGGAACCAAGAGACCCAGTACTTC. Its translation: CASSRSTGNQETQYF.

The chain recombines TRBV7-6 with TRBJ1-1; D perhaps matches TRBD1 (6 bases). The CDR3 contains 13 residues. V gave up 5 bases and J gave up 3 bases, with 10 bases separating them. Germline CDR1 and CDR2: SGHVS and FNYEAQ. This chain's CDR3 is CASSARQDTEAFF. In DNA form, the CDR3 reads TGTGCCAGCAGCGCTCGACAGGACACTGAAGCTTTCTTT.

The chain uses TRBV6-6 and TRBJ2-6, with D tentatively TRBD1 (5 bases). Trimming stripped 7 bases from V and 3 bases from J, with 13 bases between. The CDR3 runs 15 residues. The V gene's germline CDR1 is MNHNY and CDR2 SVGAGI (reference sequence). CDR3 residues: CASILRAGGANVLTF. The DNA for the CDR3 is TGTGCCAGCATCCTCAGGGCTGGTGGGGCCAACGTCCTGACTTTC.

This clonotype has at least ten counts. The chain joins TRBV10-2 to TRBJ1-1, with 7 bases that match TRBD1. V was pared by 6 bases and J by 0 bases, with 7 bases of the junction left unmatched. CDR1 is WSHSY, CDR2 SAAADI, per germline. This CDR3 spans 15 amino acids. DNA for the CDR3: TGCGCCAGCAGGCAGGGACAGTCCATGAACACTGAAGCTTTCTTT. Residues: CASRQGQSMNTEAFF.

At least ten counts were recorded for this clonotype. This chain uses TRBV14 with TRBJ2-5; 9 nucleotides align to TRBD1. Germline assignment: CDR1 SGHDN and CDR2 FVKESK. Trimming at V came to 3 bases and at J to 4 bases, leaving 6 bases not matched to a gene. CDR3 size: 15 residues. The CDR3 DNA sequence: TGTGCCAGCAGCCAGGCACAGGGGGCCAGAGAGACCCAGTACTTC. Its protein is CASSQAQGARETQYF.

This clonotype showed up just a few times. The rearrangement joins TRBV10-1 to TRBJ2-2; the match to TRBD2 covers 7 bases. With V trimmed by 3 bases and J by 4 bases, 8 bases remained unmatched. Looked up from germline, CDR1 is WNHNN and CDR2 is SYGVQD (reference sequence). This CDR3 is 16 amino acids long. This chain's CDR3 is CASSDPSGMATGELFF. CDR3 in DNA: TGCGCCAGCAGTGATCCCAGCGGGATGGCCACCGGGGAGCTGTTTTTT.

This clonotype was counted a few times. The chain couples TRBV6-5 to TRBJ1-3; D gene ambiguous. The germline V gene has CDR1 MNHEY and CDR2 SVGAGI. The V and J ends lost 0 bases and 0 bases respectively, with 15 bases between them. The CDR3 runs 18 residues. CDR3 sequence reads: CASSYSIGSASSGNTIYF. The CDR3 nucleotides read TGTGCCAGCAGTTACTCGATAGGTTCAGCCAGCTCTGGAAACACCATATATTTT.

Here the CDR3 reads CASSFTGTDEDEKLFF. The CDR3 DNA is TGTGCCAGCAGCTTCACCGGGACAGATGAAGATGAAAAACTGTTTTTT. The chain carries TRBV5-6 and TRBJ1-4; the match to TRBD1 covers 7 bases. This CDR3 has 16 residues. Germline lookup yields CDR1 SGHDT and CDR2 YYEEEE. V lost 2 bases and J lost 6; bases outside the gene matches: 10.

V is TRBV20-1 and J is TRBJ2-7; D possibly corresponds to TRBD1 (5 bases). Germline CDR1 DFQATT, CDR2 SNEGSKA (reference sequence). The CDR3 runs 16 residues. V gave up 2 bases and J gave up 2 bases, with 19 bases separating them. As DNA, the CDR3 is TGCAGTGCTAGAAATAGTCGACAGATTAGAACCTACGAGCAGTACTTC. This translates into CSARNSRQIRTYEQYF.

This clonotype was seen many times. This sequence joins TRBV11-2 and TRBJ2-1, with D possibly being TRBD1 (5 bases). Germline loops: CDR1 SGHAT, CDR2 FQNNGV. The CDR3 has 14 residues. Trimming took off 5 bases at V and 9 bases at J, with 17 bases between the two ends. The CDR3 loop reads CASSERTGLGEQFF. DNA for the CDR3: TGTGCCAGCAGCGAGAGAACAGGCTTGGGTGAGCAGTTCTTC.

This clonotype was seen ten or more times. The chain recombines TRBV5-6 with TRBJ2-1; tentatively, D is TRBD1 or TRBD2 (5 bases each). This CDR3 has 15 amino acids. The V and J ends lost 4 bases and 2 bases respectively, with 13 bases between them. The germline gives CDR1 SGHDT, CDR2 YYEEEE. CDR3 coding DNA: TGTGCCAGCAGCCCGGATGGGGACCCCTACAATGAGCAGTTCTTC. Protein product: CASSPDGDPYNEQFF.

Turning to this clonotype: This may arise from a read error, as a much more abundant clone is one base away. The V call is TRBV6-2 or TRBV6-3, the J call TRBJ2-7, with 7 bases that match TRBD1. This CDR3 is built from 14 residues. The V and J ends lost 4 bases and 5 bases, in that order; junction bases with no gene match: 8. In germline, CDR1 is MNHEY, CDR2 SVGEGT. CDR3: CASSSRGQDDEQYF. The CDR3 coding sequence is TGTGCCAGCAGTTCCAGAGGACAGGATGACGAGCAGTACTTC.

This clonotype was detected a few times. J is TRBJ2-3 and V is TRBV24-1, with 7 bases matching TRBD1. The ends lost 4 bases at V and 3 bases at J; junction bases unmatched: 3. The germline gives CDR1 KGHDR, CDR2 SFDVKD. The CDR3 loop spans 14 amino acids. The CDR3 nucleotides read TGTGCCACCAGTGACTACAGGGGAACAGATACGCAGTATTTT. Protein product: CATSDYRGTDTQYF.

The CDR3 protein is CASSLVGTAWDEQFF. Here the CDR3 DNA reads TGTGCCAGCAGTTTAGTCGGGACCGCCTGGGATGAGCAGTTCTTC. The chain uses TRBV27 and TRBJ2-1; the D gene could be TRBD1 or TRBD2 (5 bases each). The CDR3 runs 15 residues. Germline V gene data show CDR1 as MNHEY and CDR2 as SMNVEV (reference sequence). Trimming took 2 bases from V and 8 from J, leaving 16 bases between them.